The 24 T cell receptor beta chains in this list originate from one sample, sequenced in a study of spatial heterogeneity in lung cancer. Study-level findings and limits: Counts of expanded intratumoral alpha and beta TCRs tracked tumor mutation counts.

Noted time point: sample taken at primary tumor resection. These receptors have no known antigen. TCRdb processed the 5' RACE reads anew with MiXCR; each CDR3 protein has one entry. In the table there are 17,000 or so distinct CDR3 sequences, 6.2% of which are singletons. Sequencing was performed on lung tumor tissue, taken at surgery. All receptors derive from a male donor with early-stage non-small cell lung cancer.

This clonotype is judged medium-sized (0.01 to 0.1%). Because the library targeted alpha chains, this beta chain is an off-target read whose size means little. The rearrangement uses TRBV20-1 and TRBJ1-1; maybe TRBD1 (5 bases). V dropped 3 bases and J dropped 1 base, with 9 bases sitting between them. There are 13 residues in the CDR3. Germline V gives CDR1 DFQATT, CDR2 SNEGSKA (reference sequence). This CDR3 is CSASPGTNTEAFF. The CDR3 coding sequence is TGCAGTGCTAGTCCCGGGACGAACACTGAAGCTTTCTTT.

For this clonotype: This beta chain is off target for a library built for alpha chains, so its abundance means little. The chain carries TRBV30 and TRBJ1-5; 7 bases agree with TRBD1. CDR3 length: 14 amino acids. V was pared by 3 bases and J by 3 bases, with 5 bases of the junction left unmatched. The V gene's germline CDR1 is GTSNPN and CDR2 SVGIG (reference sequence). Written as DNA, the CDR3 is TGTGCCTGGAGCGCACAGGGGAACAATCAGCCCCAGCATTTT. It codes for CAWSAQGNNQPQHF.

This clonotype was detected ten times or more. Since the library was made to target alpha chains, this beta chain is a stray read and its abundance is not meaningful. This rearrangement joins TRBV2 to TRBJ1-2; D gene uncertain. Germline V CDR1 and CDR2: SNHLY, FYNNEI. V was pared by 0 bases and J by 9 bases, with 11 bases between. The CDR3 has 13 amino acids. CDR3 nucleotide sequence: TGTGCCAGCAGTGAAGCGCCAACAGCGAGCTACACCTTC. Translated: CASSEAPTASYTF.

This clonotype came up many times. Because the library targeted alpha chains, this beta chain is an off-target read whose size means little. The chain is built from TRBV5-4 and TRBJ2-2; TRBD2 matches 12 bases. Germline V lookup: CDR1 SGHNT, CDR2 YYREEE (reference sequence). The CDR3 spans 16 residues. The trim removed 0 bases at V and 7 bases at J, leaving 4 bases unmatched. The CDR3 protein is CASSLGLAGVSGELFF. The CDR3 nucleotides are TGTGCCAGCAGCTTGGGACTAGCGGGAGTAAGCGGGGAGCTGTTTTTT.

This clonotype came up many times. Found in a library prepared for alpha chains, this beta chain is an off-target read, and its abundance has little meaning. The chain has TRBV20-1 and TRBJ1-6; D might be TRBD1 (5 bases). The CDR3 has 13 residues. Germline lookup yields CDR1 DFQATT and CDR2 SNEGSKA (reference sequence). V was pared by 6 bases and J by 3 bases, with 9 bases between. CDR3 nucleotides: TGCAGTGCAAGACAGCACTATAATTCACCCCTCCACTTT. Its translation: CSARQHYNSPLHF.

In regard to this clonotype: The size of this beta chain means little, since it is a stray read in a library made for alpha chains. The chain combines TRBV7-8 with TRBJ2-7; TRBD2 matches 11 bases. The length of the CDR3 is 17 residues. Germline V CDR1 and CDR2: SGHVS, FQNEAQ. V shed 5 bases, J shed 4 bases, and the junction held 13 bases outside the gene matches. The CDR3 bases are TGTGCCAGCAGCCCAAGAGGTCCTAGCGGGAGGCCTTACGAGCAGTACTTC. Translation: CASSPRGPSGRPYEQYF.

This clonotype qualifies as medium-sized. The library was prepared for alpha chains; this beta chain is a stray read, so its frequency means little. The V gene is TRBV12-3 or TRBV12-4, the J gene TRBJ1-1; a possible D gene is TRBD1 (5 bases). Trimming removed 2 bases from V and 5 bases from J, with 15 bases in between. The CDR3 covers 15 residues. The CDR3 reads CASSLSNMAGTEAFF. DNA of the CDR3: TGTGCCAGCAGTTTATCGAACATGGCAGGGACTGAAGCTTTCTTT.

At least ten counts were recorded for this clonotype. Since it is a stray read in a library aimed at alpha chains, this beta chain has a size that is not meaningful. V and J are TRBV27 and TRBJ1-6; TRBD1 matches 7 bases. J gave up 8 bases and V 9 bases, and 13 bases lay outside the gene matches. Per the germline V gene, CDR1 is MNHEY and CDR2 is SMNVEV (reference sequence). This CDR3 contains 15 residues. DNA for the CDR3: TGTGCCAGTCAAGACTTACAGGGGCTGTATTCACCCCTCCACTTT. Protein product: CASQDLQGLYSPLHF.

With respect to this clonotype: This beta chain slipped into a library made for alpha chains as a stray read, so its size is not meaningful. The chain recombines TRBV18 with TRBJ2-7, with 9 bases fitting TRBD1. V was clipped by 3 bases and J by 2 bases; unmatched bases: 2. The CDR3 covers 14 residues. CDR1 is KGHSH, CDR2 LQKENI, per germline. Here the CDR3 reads CASSPGTGTYEQYF. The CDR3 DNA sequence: TGTGCCAGCTCACCCGGGACAGGGACCTACGAGCAGTACTTC.

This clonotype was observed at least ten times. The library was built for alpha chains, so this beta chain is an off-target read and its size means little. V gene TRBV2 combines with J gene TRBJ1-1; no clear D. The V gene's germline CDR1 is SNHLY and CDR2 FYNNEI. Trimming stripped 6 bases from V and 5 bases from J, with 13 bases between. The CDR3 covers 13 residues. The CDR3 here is CASSLEPWTEAFF. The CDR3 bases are TGTGCCAGCAGCTTGGAGCCTTGGACTGAAGCTTTCTTT.

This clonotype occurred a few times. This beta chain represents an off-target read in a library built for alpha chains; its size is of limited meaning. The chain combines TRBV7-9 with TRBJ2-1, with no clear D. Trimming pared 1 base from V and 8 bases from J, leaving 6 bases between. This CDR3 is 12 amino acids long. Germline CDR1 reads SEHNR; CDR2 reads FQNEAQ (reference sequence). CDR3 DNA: TGTGCCAGCAGCTTAGATTCCGATGAGCAGTTCTTC. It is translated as CASSLDSDEQFF. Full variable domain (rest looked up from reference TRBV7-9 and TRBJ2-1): DTGVSQNPRHKITKRGQNVTFRCDPISEHNRLYWYRQTLGQGPEFLTYFQNEAQLEKSRLLSDRFSAERPKGSFSTLEIQRTEQGDSAMYLCASSLDSDEQFFGPGTRLTVL.

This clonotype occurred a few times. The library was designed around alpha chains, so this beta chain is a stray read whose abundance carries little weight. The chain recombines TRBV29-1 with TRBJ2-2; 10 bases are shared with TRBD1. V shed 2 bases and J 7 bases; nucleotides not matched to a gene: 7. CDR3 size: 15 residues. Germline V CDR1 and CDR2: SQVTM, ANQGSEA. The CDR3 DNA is TGCAGCGTTGAATGGGACAGGGGTTCTGTCGGGGAGCTGTTTTTT. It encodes CSVEWDRGSVGELFF.

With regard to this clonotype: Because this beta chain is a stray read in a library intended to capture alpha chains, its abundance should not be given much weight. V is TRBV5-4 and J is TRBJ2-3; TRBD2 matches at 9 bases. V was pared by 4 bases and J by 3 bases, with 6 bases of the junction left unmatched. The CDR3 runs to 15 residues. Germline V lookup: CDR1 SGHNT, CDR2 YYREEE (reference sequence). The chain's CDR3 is CASSRGGARTDTQYF. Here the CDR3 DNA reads TGTGCCAGCAGCCGCGGGGGGGCGCGGACAGATACGCAGTATTTT.

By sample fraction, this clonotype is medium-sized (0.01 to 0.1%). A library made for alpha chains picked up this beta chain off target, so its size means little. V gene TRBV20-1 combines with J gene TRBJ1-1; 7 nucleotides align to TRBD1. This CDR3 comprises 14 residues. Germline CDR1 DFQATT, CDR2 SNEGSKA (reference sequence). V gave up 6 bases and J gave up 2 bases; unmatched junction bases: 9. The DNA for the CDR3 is TGCAGTGCGCTTGGACAGGCGGTTAACACTGAAGCTTTCTTT. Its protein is CSALGQAVNTEAFF.

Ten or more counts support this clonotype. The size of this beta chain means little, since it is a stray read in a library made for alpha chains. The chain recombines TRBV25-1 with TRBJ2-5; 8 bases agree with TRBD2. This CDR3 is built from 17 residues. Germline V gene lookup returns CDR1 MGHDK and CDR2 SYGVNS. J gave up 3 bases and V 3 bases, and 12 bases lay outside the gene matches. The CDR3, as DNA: TGTGCCAGCAGTGAGAGATGGAGCGGGAGAGGGGAAGAGACCCAGTACTTC. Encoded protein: CASSERWSGRGEETQYF.

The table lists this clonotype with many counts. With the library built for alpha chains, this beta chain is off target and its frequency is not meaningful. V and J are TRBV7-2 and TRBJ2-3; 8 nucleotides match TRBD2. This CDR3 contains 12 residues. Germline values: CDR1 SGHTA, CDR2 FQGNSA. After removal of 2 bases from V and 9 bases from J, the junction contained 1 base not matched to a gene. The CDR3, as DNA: TGTGCCAGCAGCTTACAGCGGGGGACGCAGTATTTT. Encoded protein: CASSLQRGTQYF.

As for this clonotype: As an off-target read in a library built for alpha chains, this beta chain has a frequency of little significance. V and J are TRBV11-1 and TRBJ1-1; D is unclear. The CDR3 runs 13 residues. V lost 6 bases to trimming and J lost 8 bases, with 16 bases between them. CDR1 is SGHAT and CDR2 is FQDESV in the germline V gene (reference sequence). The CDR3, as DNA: TGTGCCAGCAGTCTTACGTCAGATTCCGAAGCTTTCTTT. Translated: CASSLTSDSEAFF.

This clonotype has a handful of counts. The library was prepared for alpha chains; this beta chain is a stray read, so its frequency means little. CDR3 nucleotides: TGCAGTGCCACGACCGATACCCTTGAGCAGTTCTTC. This gives the protein CSATTDTLEQFF. The V gene is TRBV20-1, the J gene TRBJ2-1; D remains ambiguous. Looked up from germline, CDR1 is DFQATT and CDR2 is SNEGSKA (reference sequence). The germline V and J ends were trimmed by 6 bases and 9 bases, with 15 bases remaining between them. CDR3 length: 12 residues.

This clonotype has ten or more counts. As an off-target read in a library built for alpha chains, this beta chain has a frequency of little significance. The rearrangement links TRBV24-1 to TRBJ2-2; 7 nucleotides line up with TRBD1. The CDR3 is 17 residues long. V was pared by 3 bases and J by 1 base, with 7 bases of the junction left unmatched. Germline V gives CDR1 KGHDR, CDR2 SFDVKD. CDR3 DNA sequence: TGTGCCACCAGTGATACCCTGGGACAGCTGAACACCGGGGAGCTGTTTTTT. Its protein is CATSDTLGQLNTGELFF.

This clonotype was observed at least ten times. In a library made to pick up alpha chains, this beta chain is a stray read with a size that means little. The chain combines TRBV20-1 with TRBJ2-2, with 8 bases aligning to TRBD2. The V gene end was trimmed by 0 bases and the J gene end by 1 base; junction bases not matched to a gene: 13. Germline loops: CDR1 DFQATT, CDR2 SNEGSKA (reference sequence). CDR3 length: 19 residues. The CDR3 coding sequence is TGCAGTGCTAGAGATAGAGGGGCGGGAGGAACCTTGAACACCGGGGAGCTGTTTTTT. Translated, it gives CSARDRGAGGTLNTGELFF.

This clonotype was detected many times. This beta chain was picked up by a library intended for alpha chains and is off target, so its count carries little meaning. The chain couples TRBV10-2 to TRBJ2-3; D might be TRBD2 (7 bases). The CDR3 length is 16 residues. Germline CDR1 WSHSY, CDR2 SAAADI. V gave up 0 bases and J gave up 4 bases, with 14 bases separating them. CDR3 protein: CASSESRGGAADTQYF. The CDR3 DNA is TGCGCCAGCAGTGAGTCGAGAGGGGGGGCCGCAGATACGCAGTATTTT.

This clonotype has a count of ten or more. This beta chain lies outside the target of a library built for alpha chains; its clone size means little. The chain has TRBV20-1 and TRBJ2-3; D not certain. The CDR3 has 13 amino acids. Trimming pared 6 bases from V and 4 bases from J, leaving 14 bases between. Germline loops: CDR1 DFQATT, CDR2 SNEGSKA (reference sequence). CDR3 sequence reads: CSAIVLPADTQYF. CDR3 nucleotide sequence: TGCAGTGCCATTGTCCTCCCCGCAGATACGCAGTATTTT.

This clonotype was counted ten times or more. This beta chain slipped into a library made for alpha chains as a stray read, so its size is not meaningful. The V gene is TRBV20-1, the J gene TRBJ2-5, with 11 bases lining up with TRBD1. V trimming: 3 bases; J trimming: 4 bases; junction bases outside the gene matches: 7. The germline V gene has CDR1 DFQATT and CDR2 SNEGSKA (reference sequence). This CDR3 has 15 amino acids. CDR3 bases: TGCAGTGCTAGCTGGACAGGGGGCATGCGAGAGACCCAGTACTTC. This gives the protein CSASWTGGMRETQYF.

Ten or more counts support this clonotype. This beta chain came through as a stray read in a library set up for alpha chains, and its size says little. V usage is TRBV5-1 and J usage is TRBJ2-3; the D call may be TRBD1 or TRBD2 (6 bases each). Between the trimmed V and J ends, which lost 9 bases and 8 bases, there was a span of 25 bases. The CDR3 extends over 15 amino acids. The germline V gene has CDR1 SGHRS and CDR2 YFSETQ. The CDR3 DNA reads TGCGCCACCAAGAGGGGGGTAGACCTTTCGGGTACGCAGTATTTT. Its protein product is CATKRGVDLSGTQYF.